This TCR beta chain originates from a study of blood T cell repertoires in COVID-19. In the original analysis: For nucleated cells, counts were estimated from reference gene primer amplification. Sequencing used immunoSEQ multiplex PCR; TCRdb keeps in-frame clones, though not all of them. That table is the source of V, J and clone size, and D and trimming were worked out from the DNA. Among about 100,000 clones listed, roughly 92% were seen once. Germline lookup yields CDR1 MNHEY and CDR2 SVGAGI. Between the trimmed V and J ends, which lost 6 bases and 7 bases, there was a span of 16 bases. This CDR3 is built from 15 residues.

This chain connects TRBV6-5 to TRBJ1-6; no definite D call. Sequenced: peripheral blood. The clonotype was recovered from a man between 65 and 79 years old with acute or convalescent COVID-19. The CDR3 region is CASSRSSGQNSPLHF. CDR3 DNA sequence: TGTGCCAGCAGCAGATCGTCAGGCCAAAATTCACCCCTCCACTTT.